The present TCR beta chain was sequenced within a study of shared clonotypes between healthy human individuals (dated by TCRdb to 2020 to 2021). Background for the entire study: The cohort comprised two women and a few men aged 18 to 49 years. To estimate repertoire size and how much clonotypes are shared between individuals, the study performed deep sequencing of blood TCR repertoires from 4 to 6 healthy adults. To increase sequencing depth and limit assay-specific biases, TCR repertoire library preparation and sequencing were carried out by different laboratories using diverse techniques. Between about 0.94 and 8.9 billion PBMCs per donor were obtained by leukapheresis. What the authors observed across the whole study: Pairwise subsampling indicated that sequencing depth was expected to affect the degree of clonotype sharing among donors. Because the study included only a small number of donors, the genetic and exposure-history diversity represented was limited. Sampling was restricted to blood, and TCR repertoires in tissues likely differ from the TCR repertoires found in blood.

Comment on this clone: Its antigen has not been determined. No base quality information exists; no much larger clone differs at one position.

Healthy HIV-negative adults with no recently reported acute infections or vaccinations were included as donors. All donors were Caucasian adults living in Nashville, Tennessee, USA. In the unsorted samples, approximately 85 million PBMCs were counted, and genomic DNA was extracted using the QIAamp DNA Blood Mini kit. Blood was obtained by leukapheresis, after which PBMCs were separated by Ficoll-Histopaque density gradient centrifugation and cryopreserved in liquid nitrogen vapor phase. Using the deep immunoSEQ assay, TCR CDR3 regions were amplified from genomic DNA by multiplex PCR. For each cell subset, the extracted genomic DNA was distributed evenly across all wells of several immunoSEQ 96-well plates, and each plate served as one replicate. For unsorted PBMC, about 300 ng genomic DNA, equal to about 30,000 T cell genomes, was loaded into each replicate PCR. Unsorted PBMC genomic DNA was sequenced across ten immunoSEQ deep assay plates. Purified libraries were measured with a Qubit 3.0 fluorometer, size-checked on a Bioanalyzer 2100, and measured again with the KAPA Library Quantification kit. Every immunoSEQ 96-well plate was sequenced on a dedicated single-read 150-cycle Illumina NextSeq 550 flow cell. For the original study's pipeline: Because only junctional sequences without quality scores were contained in the immunoSEQ output, filtering matching that applied to full-length reads could not be performed. Sequences were annotated with PyIR, a Python wrapper for IgBLAST v1.9, and V/J genes and CDR3 were assigned using IMGT germline references. Reads were filtered out if the reads had weak V/J assignments (E-value above 1e-6), no CDR3, stop codons, out-of-frame junctions, or ambiguous translated residues. V3J clonotypes were defined as sequences sharing an identical inferred V gene, J gene, and CDR3 amino acid sequence. Percentage overlap between repertoires was calculated by dividing the number of shared unique clonotypes by the size of the smaller repertoire. RTK rarefaction, the Chao1 estimator, and Recon v2.1 estimates of unobserved clonotypes were used to assess repertoire richness. In its TCRdb copy, this immuneACCESS table keeps in-frame sequences only and misses some clones. Where compared with another copy, unresolved V genes explain less than half of these, and the others have no known cause. V, J and clone size are taken as reported in that table, and D and trimming were inferred from the DNA itself. The sample has about 530,000 clones on record, roughly 79% of them singletons. The ten largest clones add up to approximately 12% of the sample.

V and J are truncated by 0 bases and 0 bases respectively, leaving an intervening sequence of 8 bases. CDR1 LNHDA and CDR2 SQIVND are derived from the germline V gene (reference sequence). The CDR3 holds 16 amino acids from the cysteine to the phenylalanine. Only the CDR3 region is kept as DNA, spanning 48 bases read in frame from base 1. The clonotype originates from a woman aged 40 to 50 in good health. Some clones in this sample may be carry-over from other donors' samples. Sequencing input: PBMCs. The chain is encoded by TRBV19 joined to TRBJ2-2; 5 matching bases give a weak D call of TRBD2. CDR3 protein: CASSIETGSNTGELFF. The nucleotide sequence reads as follows: TGTGCCAGTAGTATAGAGACGGGATCGAACACCGGGGAGCTGTTTTTT.